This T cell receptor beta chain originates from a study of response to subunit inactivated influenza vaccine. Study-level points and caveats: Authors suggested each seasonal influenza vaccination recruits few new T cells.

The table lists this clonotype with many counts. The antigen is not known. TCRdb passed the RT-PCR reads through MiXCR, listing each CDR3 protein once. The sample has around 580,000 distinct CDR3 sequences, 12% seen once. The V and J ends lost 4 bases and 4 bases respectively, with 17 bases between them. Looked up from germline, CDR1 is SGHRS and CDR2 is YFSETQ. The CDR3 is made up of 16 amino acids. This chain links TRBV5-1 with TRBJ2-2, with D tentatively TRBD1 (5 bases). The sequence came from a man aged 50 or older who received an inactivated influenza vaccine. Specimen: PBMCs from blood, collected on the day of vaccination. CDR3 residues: CASSSVWGAVTGELFF. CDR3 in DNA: TGCGCCAGCAGCAGCGTATGGGGCGCAGTCACCGGGGAGCTGTTTTTT.